These 25 T cell receptor beta chains share one sample of origin, sequenced in a study of spatial heterogeneity in lung cancer. MiXCR, run by TCRdb on the 5' RACE reads, gives a single entry per CDR3 protein. The repertoire includes tens of thousands of distinct CDR3 sequences, 19% of them detected once, and 20% to 25% sits in the top ten. This sample's time point: blood at routine non-recurrence follow-up after resection. This material consisted of PBMCs, taken at follow-up. Receptors were obtained from a male donor with early-stage non-small cell lung cancer.

The CDR3 region is CASSLSFLNTEAFF. CDR3 DNA sequence: TGTGCCAGCAGCTTAAGTTTCCTGAACACTGAAGCTTTCTTT. The chain recombines TRBV7-2 with TRBJ1-1, with D uncertain. Germline CDR1 and CDR2: SGHTA and FQGNSA. Between the trimmed V and J ends, which lost 2 bases and 0 bases, there was a span of 7 bases. The CDR3 length is 14 residues.

This clonotype has a handful of counts. The chain has TRBV19 and TRBJ1-5, with 7 bases lining up with TRBD1. Germline V gives CDR1 LNHDA, CDR2 SQIVND (reference sequence). The CDR3 is 16 residues long. Trimming took 5 bases from V and 2 from J; bases not matched to a gene: 9. The CDR3 bases are TGTGCCAGTAGTTACGACTTAGGACAGGGCAATCAGCCCCAGCATTTT. It encodes CASSYDLGQGNQPQHF.

This chain joins TRBV20-1 and TRBJ2-5; TRBD2 aligns across 9 bases. The CDR3 has 13 amino acids. Per germline, CDR1 DFQATT and CDR2 SNEGSKA (reference sequence). After removal of 1 base from V and 7 bases from J, the junction contained 4 bases not matched to a gene. The CDR3 protein is CSARAGLAGTQYF. The CDR3 nucleotides read TGCAGTGCTAGAGCGGGACTAGCAGGGACCCAGTACTTC.

V gene TRBV9 combines with J gene TRBJ1-6; perhaps TRBD1 as D (6 bases). V lost 4 bases, J lost 7 bases, and 12 bases lay in between. This CDR3 spans 14 amino acids. From germline, CDR1 is SGDLS and CDR2 YYNGEE. CDR3 nucleotide sequence: TGTGCCAGCAGCCTAAGGGGGGAGAATTCACCCCTCCACTTT. Translation gives CASSLRGENSPLHF. The variable domain in full, completed from reference TRBV9 and TRBJ1-6, reads DSGVTQTPKHLITATGQRVTLRCSPRSGDLSVYWYQQSLDQGLQFLIQYYNGEERAKGNILERFSAQQFPDLHSELNLSSLELGDSALYFCASSLRGENSPLHFGNGTRLTVT.

The chain is built from TRBV6-2 or TRBV6-3 and TRBJ1-5; no definite D call. Trimming shortened V by 8 bases and J by 4 bases, and 6 bases separated the two germline ends. This CDR3 has 11 residues. The germline V gene has CDR1 MNHEY and CDR2 SVGEGT. Here the CDR3 DNA reads TGTGCCAGCGGACCTAATCAGCCCCAGCATTTT. This encodes CASGPNQPQHF.

This clonotype was counted between two and nine times. DNA of the CDR3: TGCAGCGTTTTATGCTACACCGGGGAGCTGTTTTTT. It encodes CSVLCYTGELFF. The chain is built from TRBV29-1 and TRBJ2-2; D is uncertain. The CDR3 totals 12 residues. Germline V gene sequence: CDR1 SQVTM, CDR2 ANQGSEA. V gave up 5 bases and J gave up 3 bases, with 7 bases separating them.

CDR3 sequence (DNA): TGCGCCAGCAGCGGGGACAACGGACCGAACACTGAAGCTTTCTTT. Amino acids: CASSGDNGPNTEAFF. V usage is TRBV5-1 and J usage is TRBJ1-1; D is perhaps TRBD1 (6 bases). CDR1 and CDR2 (germline): SGHRS, YFSETQ. The CDR3 runs 15 residues. V was clipped by 4 bases and J by 1 base, with 14 bases between them.

The chain combines TRBV7-8 with TRBJ1-1; 9 bases map to TRBD1. V trimming: 8 bases; J trimming: 1 base; junction bases outside the gene matches: 8. Germline V gene sequence: CDR1 SGHVS, CDR2 FQNEAQ. This CDR3 comprises 15 residues. Here the CDR3 reads CASGKQGARNTEAFF. The DNA of the CDR3 is TGTGCCAGCGGAAAACAGGGGGCAAGGAACACTGAAGCTTTCTTT.

This clonotype was found a few times. The V and J genes are TRBV29-1 and TRBJ2-5, with 8 bases aligning to TRBD2. The CDR3 contains 13 residues. Per germline, CDR1 SQVTM and CDR2 ANQGSEA. The J segment lost 3 bases and the V segment lost 3 bases, leaving 3 bases of the junction unmatched. CDR3 in DNA: TGCAGCGTTGACTTCGGGGGGGAAGAGACCCAGTACTTC. Protein sequence: CSVDFGGEETQYF.

V is TRBV29-1 and J is TRBJ2-5; 8 bases are a match to TRBD1. Losses at the gene ends were 6 bases for V and 4 bases for J; bases not matched to a gene: 7. This CDR3 has 13 amino acids. Germline CDR1 is SQVTM and CDR2 is ANQGSEA. The CDR3 DNA is TGCAGCGTCTCCGGACAGGGTAGAGAGACCCAGTACTTC. Encoded protein: CSVSGQGRETQYF.

This clonotype was counted only a few times. The V and J genes are TRBV3-1 and TRBJ1-5, with D perhaps TRBD1 (6 bases). This CDR3 region has 13 residues. V lost 2 bases and J lost 4, with 6 bases in between. Germline-derived CDR1 and CDR2 are LGHDT and YNNKEL (reference sequence). In DNA form, the CDR3 reads TGTGCCAGCAGCCAAACAGGGAATCAGCCCCAGCATTTT. This gives the protein CASSQTGNQPQHF.

The gene calls are TRBV4-2 and TRBJ2-3, with D possibly TRBD1 on 5 matching bases. Germline CDR1 LGHNA, CDR2 YNFKEQ. V lost 4 bases and J 5 bases, leaving 19 bases between the germline ends. CDR3 size: 16 residues. This chain's CDR3 is CASSRPEGAWGDTQYF. CDR3 bases: TGTGCCAGCAGCCGCCCGGAAGGGGCTTGGGGAGATACGCAGTATTTT.

This clonotype was seen a handful of times. The chain employs TRBV20-1 and TRBJ2-5; TRBD2 aligns across 7 bases. The V gene's germline CDR1 is DFQATT and CDR2 SNEGSKA (reference sequence). V lost 2 bases to trimming and J lost 2 bases; unmatched junction nucleotides: 5. The CDR3 has 14 amino acids. CDR3 region: CSARPASGQETQYF. CDR3 DNA: TGCAGTGCTAGACCCGCTAGCGGACAAGAGACCCAGTACTTC.

The chain links TRBV29-1 to TRBJ2-4, with D hard to call. CDR1 and CDR2 from the germline V gene are SQVTM and ANQGSEA. There are 12 residues in the CDR3. Trimming pared 3 bases from V and 7 bases from J, leaving 10 bases between. CDR3 bases: TGCAGCGTTGATCTGGGTTTTAACATTCAGTACTTC. Amino acid sequence: CSVDLGFNIQYF. Full variable domain (missing parts from reference TRBV29-1 and TRBJ2-4): SAVISQKPSRDICQRGTSLTIQCQVDSQVTMMFWYRQQPGQSLTLIATANQGSEATYESGFVIDKFPISRPNLTFSTLTVSNMSPEDSSIYLCSVDLGFNIQYFGAGTRLSVL.

The CDR3 reads CASSLNPHEQFF. DNA of the CDR3: TGTGCCAGCAGCTTAAATCCCCATGAGCAGTTCTTC. The rearrangement uses TRBV7-9 and TRBJ2-1; D call uncertain. This CDR3 has 12 amino acids. Germline V CDR1 and CDR2: SEHNR, FQNEAQ (reference sequence). Between the trimmed V and J ends, which lost 2 bases and 8 bases, there was a span of 7 bases.

The V gene is TRBV7-2, the J gene TRBJ2-1; D gene unclear. V was cut by 1 base and J by 4 bases, with 8 bases left in between. The CDR3 is 14 amino acids. The germline V gene encodes CDR1 SGHTA and CDR2 FQGNSA. This chain's CDR3 is CASSLGTKYNEQFF. CDR3 sequence (DNA): TGTGCCAGCAGCTTAGGGACCAAATACAATGAGCAGTTCTTC.

The rearrangement links TRBV20-1 to TRBJ2-2; 9 nucleotides align to TRBD1. CDR1 DFQATT and CDR2 SNEGSKA come from the germline V gene (reference sequence). V shed 1 base, J shed 7 bases, and the junction held 4 bases outside the gene matches. The CDR3 is 14 residues long. The CDR3 is CSARAGQGRGELFF. In nucleotides, the CDR3 is TGCAGTGCTAGAGCGGGACAGGGCCGCGGGGAGCTGTTTTTT.

This clonotype was seen once. The chain links TRBV7-9 to TRBJ1-1; the D is unclear. V was trimmed by 4 bases and J by 1 base, leaving 7 bases between them. CDR3 size: 13 residues. Germline loops: CDR1 SEHNR, CDR2 FQNEAQ (reference sequence). This CDR3 reads CASSSTPNTEAFF. CDR3 bases: TGTGCCAGCAGCTCGACACCGAACACTGAAGCTTTCTTT. The full variable domain, in which reference TRBV7-9 and TRBJ1-1 provide the parts outside the CDR3, is DTGVSQNPRHKITKRGQNVTFRCDPISEHNRLYWYRQTLGQGPEFLTYFQNEAQLEKSRLLSDRFSAERPKGSFSTLEIQRTEQGDSAMYLCASSSTPNTEAFFGQGTRLTVV.

A few counts support this clonotype. The chain is built from TRBV6-5 and TRBJ2-3; no definite D call. With 0 bases removed from V and 0 bases from J, the gap between germline ends came to 7 bases. CDR3 length: 15 residues. The germline CDR1 and CDR2 sequences are MNHEY and SVGAGI. The CDR3 DNA reads TGTGCCAGCAGTTACTCGACACTTAGCACAGATACGCAGTATTTT. Translation: CASSYSTLSTDTQYF.

The rearrangement joins TRBV11-2 to TRBJ2-5, with 11 bases aligning to TRBD2. Trimming removed 1 base from V and 4 bases from J; junction bases left unmatched: 14. The CDR3 spans 19 residues. Germline CDR1 is SGHAT and CDR2 is FQNNGV. As DNA, the CDR3 is TGTGCCAGCAGCTTAGGCCCGGGACTAGCGGTTGACTTGGGAGAGACCCAGTACTTC. Protein sequence: CASSLGPGLAVDLGETQYF.

The chain joins TRBV7-9 to TRBJ2-3, with 9 bases identical to TRBD2. The junction had 7 bases not matched to a gene; V was cut back by 4 bases and J by 2 bases. Per germline, CDR1 SEHNR and CDR2 FQNEAQ (reference sequence). CDR3 size: 16 residues. In nucleotides, the CDR3 is TGTGCCAGCAGCTCCGTAGCGGGGGACTACACAGATACGCAGTATTTT. It translates to CASSSVAGDYTDTQYF.

This CDR3 reads CSASHSFSGEQFF. Written as DNA, the CDR3 is TGCAGTGCTAGTCACTCTTTCAGCGGTGAGCAGTTCTTC. The chain has TRBV20-1 and TRBJ2-1; D is possibly TRBD2 (5 bases). Germline CDR1 is DFQATT and CDR2 is SNEGSKA (reference sequence). The CDR3 is made up of 13 amino acids. V lost 3 bases and J lost 9, with 15 bases in between.

This clonotype was observed a single time. The CDR3 region is CSARDSWRDNNEQFF. Written as DNA, the CDR3 is TGCAGTGCTAGAGACTCTTGGCGGGACAACAATGAGCAGTTCTTC. V usage is TRBV20-1 and J usage is TRBJ2-1; D is possibly TRBD1 or TRBD2 (6 bases each). The CDR3 contains 15 residues. CDR1 and CDR2 (germline): DFQATT, SNEGSKA (reference sequence). V was trimmed by 0 bases and J by 5 bases, leaving 14 bases between them.

This clonotype has only a few counts. The V and J genes are TRBV7-9 and TRBJ2-7; the D is unclear. The V end lost 5 bases, the J end lost 7 bases, and 18 bases lay between the germline ends. Looked up from germline, CDR1 is SEHNR and CDR2 is FQNEAQ (reference sequence). CDR3 length: 14 amino acids. The CDR3 bases are TGTGCCAGCAGCGGTGGTTCTACCTTGTGGGAGCAGTACTTC. Amino acids: CASSGGSTLWEQYF.

A few counts support this clonotype. The chain couples TRBV5-1 to TRBJ1-1; 10 bases line up with TRBD1. J lost 3 bases, V lost 1 base, and 9 bases had no gene match. The CDR3 runs to 17 residues. From germline, CDR1 is SGHRS and CDR2 YFSETQ. In DNA, the CDR3 is TGCGCCAGCAGCTTGACAAATGGGGGACAGGGGTACACTGAAGCTTTCTTT. Encoded protein: CASSLTNGGQGYTEAFF.